These T cell receptor beta chains were read from a single sample in a study of blood T cells in healthy people across ages. MiXCR, run by TCRdb on the 5' RACE reads, gives a single entry per CDR3 protein. The sample lists around 1.5 million distinct CDR3 sequences, approximately 38% occurring once. Sequencing used blood. The origin of the receptors is a woman under 30 in good health. Both conserved end residues are part of each CDR3.

v_call: TRBV14; j_call: TRBJ2-7; cdr3_aa: CASSLREGWGTYEQYF
v_call: TRBV7-3; j_call: -; cdr3_aa: CASSFNGPYNEQYF
v_call: TRBV6-6; j_call: TRBJ2-7; cdr3_aa: CASTLGGGYEQYF
v_call: TRBV27; j_call: TRBJ2-5; cdr3_aa: CASREKTGQGETQYF
v_call: TRBV15; j_call: -; cdr3_aa: CATSITSGGANEQYF
v_call: TRBV5-1; j_call: -; cdr3_aa: CASSSRTGKCEQYF
v_call: TRBV5-1; j_call: TRBJ1-5; cdr3_aa: CASSHDRQYNQPQHF
v_call: TRBV11-1; j_call: TRBJ2-5; cdr3_aa: CASSGTRGDEQYF
v_call: TRBV5-1; j_call: TRBJ1-2; cdr3_aa: CASSLGDGSNYGYTF
v_call: TRBV6-5; j_call: TRBJ2-7; cdr3_aa: CASRSGQGSYEQYF
v_call: TRBV5-1; j_call: TRBJ1-2; cdr3_aa: CASSISGRSYGYTF
v_call: TRBV21-1; j_call: TRBJ2-3; cdr3_aa: CASSSRLAGGLTDTQYF
v_call: TRBV29-1; j_call: TRBJ2-3; cdr3_aa: CSVARQGEVGDTQYF
v_call: TRBV10-2; j_call: TRBJ2-5; cdr3_aa: CASRGEVQETQYF
v_call: TRBV3-1; j_call: TRBJ2-7; cdr3_aa: CASSFGQASYEQYF
v_call: TRBV5-1; j_call: TRBJ1-6; cdr3_aa: CASSLRAYNSPLHF
v_call: TRBV7-2; j_call: TRBJ2-1; cdr3_aa: CASSRGGSILSEQFF
v_call: TRBV21-1; j_call: TRBJ2-5; cdr3_aa: CASSKTRPASGGRPQETQYF
v_call: TRBV25-1; j_call: TRBJ1-4; cdr3_aa: CASSELGQAGNEKLFF
v_call: TRBV28; j_call: TRBJ2-5; cdr3_aa: CASAMGRKETQYF
v_call: TRBV6-5; j_call: TRBJ2-2; cdr3_aa: CASTLVGQGASGELFF
v_call: TRBV12-3/TRBV12-4; j_call: TRBJ1-1; cdr3_aa: CASKEQRNTEAFF
v_call: TRBV12-3/TRBV12-4; j_call: TRBJ2-3; cdr3_aa: CASSARLSGVSTDTQYF
v_call: TRBV11-2; j_call: TRBJ2-3; cdr3_aa: CASRKGSYTQYF
v_call: TRBV7-2; j_call: TRBJ1-2; cdr3_aa: CASSPRGGEDGYTF
v_call: TRBV15; j_call: TRBJ1-2; cdr3_aa: CATSRAGTGDGYTF
v_call: TRBV7-2; j_call: TRBJ1-2; cdr3_aa: CASSSGDRNYGYTF
v_call: TRBV12-3/TRBV12-4; j_call: TRBJ1-1; cdr3_aa: CASSPDSTEAFF
v_call: TRBV21-1; j_call: TRBJ1-4; cdr3_aa: CASSKVWQGTEKLFF
v_call: TRBV6-6; j_call: TRBJ2-7; cdr3_aa: CASSYAQGASYEQYF
v_call: TRBV7-2; j_call: TRBJ1-2; cdr3_aa: CASSLGRPGTYGYTF
v_call: TRBV6-5; j_call: TRBJ2-7; cdr3_aa: CASRPHTTGSSYEQYF
v_call: TRBV27; j_call: TRBJ2-7; cdr3_aa: CATSFGGPQAPEQYF
v_call: TRBV15; j_call: TRBJ1-1; cdr3_aa: CATLDWGTGGGEAFF
v_call: TRBV29-1; j_call: TRBJ2-5; cdr3_aa: CSVDARLAGGRQVQETQYF
v_call: TRBV20-1; j_call: TRBJ2-7; cdr3_aa: CSALIPRTAPLAATYYERYF
v_call: TRBV4-1; j_call: TRBJ2-1; cdr3_aa: CASSRRENEQFF
v_call: TRBV2; j_call: TRBJ2-1; cdr3_aa: CASNLATSGSGDEQFF
v_call: TRBV7-9; j_call: TRBJ2-5; cdr3_aa: CASSPTANMYF
v_call: TRBV7-2; j_call: TRBJ2-3; cdr3_aa: CASSSQPGLAGGRTDTQYF
v_call: TRBV9; j_call: -; cdr3_aa: CASGGQGYRTQYF
v_call: TRBV4-1; j_call: TRBJ2-3; cdr3_aa: CASSQDDWSIASTDTQYF
v_call: TRBV20-1; j_call: TRBJ1-5; cdr3_aa: CSARAALNQPQHF
v_call: TRBV29-1; j_call: TRBJ2-2; cdr3_aa: CSGLTGGGVTGELFF
v_call: TRBV20-1; j_call: TRBJ1-6; cdr3_aa: CSALDRDGISPLHF
v_call: TRBV20-1; j_call: TRBJ2-3; cdr3_aa: CSARDARQASTDTQYF
v_call: TRBV7-9; j_call: TRBJ2-7; cdr3_aa: CASSGLEGSLSYEQYF
v_call: TRBV20-1; j_call: TRBJ2-1; cdr3_aa: CSAGVGDNEQFF
v_call: TRBV20-1; j_call: TRBJ2-7; cdr3_aa: CSARDTQRYGTPKSHEQYF
v_call: TRBV30; j_call: TRBJ2-1; cdr3_aa: CAWSVGRARYNEQFF